This entry describes one T cell receptor (beta chain). This clone was detected once. Its recognized antigen is unknown. No clone much larger than this one lies a single base away; base qualities are absent. This specimen belongs to a study of cytomegalovirus exposure and HLA in healthy donors (dated by TCRdb to 2016 to 2017). A note on the overall study: According to an earlier analysis of around 600 of the donors, roughly 180 million T cells yielded 120 million or so unique TCR beta sequences and approximately 300 Gb of sequence data. Roughly 300 gigabases of sequencing data and tens of millions of unique TCR sequences were included in an early release covering roughly 600 HLA-typed donors. The genetic ancestry cluster associated with self-reported Caucasian donors included 65% to 90% of the 398 genotyped donors. The study was designed to test whether signatures of past pathogen exposure could be identified by cataloging public T cell receptors. The T cell repertoires of 666 subjects were profiled by immunosequencing and related to cytomegalovirus serostatus. Besides the first cohort of approximately 670 subjects, a separate validation cohort made up of 120 different subjects was used. To predict cytomegalovirus infection status, the study brought together high-throughput TCR immunosequencing, statistical association of individual TCRs with disease status, and machine learning. A later analysis re-examined previously published TCR beta repertoires from roughly 720 donors and added high-resolution HLA genotyping to investigate patterns of TCR occurrence. Rather than drawing on any new phenotypic data, the later analysis identified candidate immune exposures from TCR beta sequences and the way those sequences occurred across donors. An earlier analysis of 587 of the donors used high-throughput TCR beta sequencing to judge whether each TCR beta V gene segment behaved as functional or pseudogenic. Alongside the repertoire data, information on donor age, sex, ethnicity and CMV serostatus was compiled. A later genetic analysis used genome-wide SNP genotypes for about 65% of the roughly 670 donors, treating that subset as a discovery cohort. Every discovery cohort repertoire had been produced on one sequencing platform. HLA typing covered class I and class II loci at four-digit resolution. The number of typed donors differed by locus: about 620-630 for A, B, C, DRB1 and DQB1; 500 to 550 for DQA1; 606 for DPA1; and 400 to 480 for DPB1. Four or five DR-DQ haplotypes were treated as single units for association and clustering because of strong linkage in the cohort. Among a few hundred genotyped donors of the cohort, an average of approximately 240,000 unique TCR beta nucleotide sequences were sequenced per donor, around 20% of them non-productive. What the study reported, not specific to this receptor: Immune exposure information for the cohort was limited to CMV serostatus. Broadly in line with IMGT annotations, most TCR beta V segments showed up in productive rearrangements about 87% or about 30% of the time in an earlier analysis of under 700 of the donors. The cohort was sequenced for TCR beta chains only, and without alpha or paired-chain data the features that could be detected were limited. In a later analysis, several top co-occurrence clusters were reported to appear linked to parvovirus B19, influenza, CMV and Epstein-Barr virus. A later analysis found that HLA-associated TCR beta chains were more clonally expanded and had lower generation probabilities than equally common non-associated chains. The 87-base-pair reads could not distinguish some IMGT-functional V segments, including TRBV6-2 and TRBV6-3, so those segments were excluded. According to a later analysis, TCR association rates differed among HLA loci, with DRB1 alleles showing the most associated TCRs and HLA-C alleles showing the fewest. Strong co-occurrence of HLA alleles, especially DR and DQ, made assigning TCR associations to individual alleles difficult. An association between a missense DCLRE1C variant and V-gene and J-gene trimming of TCR beta chains was found in a later genetic analysis and replicated in an independent cohort. In a later analysis, some 18,000 TCR beta sequences were associated with specific HLA alleles at a false discovery rate of 0.05. Most TCR sequences were observed very rarely across donors, whereas some public TCRs were present in many individuals. A further reported finding was that TCR beta sequences accurately predicted the HLA-A and HLA-B alleles for most subjects in the first cohort. The earlier analysis of approximately 540 of the donors excluded over 15 rarely observed V segments, including chromosome 9 orphons, because counts were too low. A cluster of highly shared sequence variants was judged likely to be a technical artifact of the sequencing pipeline. Because some donors lacked HLA typing at each locus, the association tests relied only on the typed subset. Linkage disequilibrium might explain the correlated functional status among segregating V segments, but an unknown experimental factor could not be excluded. In vitro tests confirmed that a few of the cytomegalovirus-associated TCR beta chains recognize cytomegalovirus antigens. Most CMV-associated TCR beta chains appeared to be HLA-restricted in a later analysis, and the HLA associations seemed to be driven largely by CMV exposure. The classifier was reported to diagnose cytomegalovirus status with high specificity and sensitivity in both the original and validation cohorts. According to a later genetic analysis, donors in an Asian-associated ancestry cluster had fewer N-insertions in productive TCRs than the approximately 670-donor mean. It was suggested by the authors that the approach could potentially be generalized to other disease states and immunological phenotypes. Presence/absence analyses assumed roughly uniform sequencing depth across donors, an assumption that may not hold. A total of 150 to 200 TCR beta chains were listed by the study as associated with cytomegalovirus.

To prepare the library, the immunoSEQ multiplex PCR assay was applied. The multiplex PCR relied on a mix of 60 forward primers for TCR Vbeta segments and 13 reverse primers for TCR Jbeta segments. A multiplex PCR assay on genomic DNA amplified the CDR3 region of rearranged TCR beta genes. Amplified TCR beta libraries were sequenced as 87-base-pair reads on the Illumina HiSeq System. Under the source paper's analysis protocol: A later analysis counted tens of millions of unique TCR beta chains across the approximately 700 repertoires, and around 12 million of these chains were shared by at least two donors. Raw reads were error-corrected and collapsed into unique sequences with a nearest-neighbor algorithm that merged closely related sequences to remove PCR and sequencing errors. V, D and J gene segments were assigned by aligning CDR3 sequences to IMGT reference sequences. For a sequence to be retained, a match of at least six nucleotides to both a V gene segment and a J gene segment was required. Rearrangements were classified as productive when the CDR3 lacked stop codons and remained in frame with V and J, and all other rearrangements were classified as non-productive. CDR3 was defined according to IMGT convention as the region running from the second conserved V-encoded cysteine to the conserved J-encoded phenylalanine. Sequences without an unambiguous match to a single V gene segment were excluded from the earlier analysis of 587 of the donors. In an earlier analysis of several hundred of the donors, V segments were called functional above 56.7% productive rearrangements and were called segregating when the between-donor standard deviation exceeded 5%. A statistical classification framework was developed to diagnose cytomegalovirus status using the catalog of TCR beta chain sequences. V and J gene assignment, in a later analysis, came from comparing TCR nucleotide sequences with IMGT/GENE-DB human TR gene sequences. In a later analysis, CDR3 sequences and most-parsimonious VDJ recombination scenarios were assigned using the TCRdist pipeline. In a later analysis, every TCR beta chain was defined by the combination of its CDR3 amino acid sequence and its V-gene family, and reads without a unique V-gene family were dropped. In a later analysis, 450 to 600 highly shared, low-generation-probability nucleotide sequences were removed to address suspected cross-contamination and a sequencing artifact. In a later analysis, a clonal expansion index for each public chain was calculated from normalized within-repertoire ranks of inferred template counts. Generation probabilities in a later analysis came from a VDJ recombination model fitted to out-of-frame rearrangements, and those results were checked against IGoR. In a later analysis, hypergeometric tests were used to score TCR-TCR, TCR-HLA and TCR-CMV co-occurrence, with a repertoire-size bias correction applied to TCR pairs. False discovery rates were estimated in a later analysis by permuting HLA or CMV assignments 20 times. In a later analysis, co-occurring TCRs were grouped using DBSCAN, with TCRdist sequence similarity added in when clustering inside HLA-allele-positive subsets. For co-occurrence clustering, repertoires with fewer than 30,000 or more than 120,000 public chains were excluded, along with about five repertoires with anomalous nucleotide sharing. The table comes from immuneACCESS by way of TCRdb, which keeps in-frame sequences with V and J called. Part of the clones is missing from these tables; in studies checked, under half for an unresolved V gene and the rest for unknown reasons. The DNA gave D and trimming, while V, J and clone size come from that table. Within this sample are 200,000 to 250,000 clones, with 65% to 90% of them counted one time only. The ten biggest clones cover around 1.5% of the sample.

V is cut back by 3 bases and J by 3 bases, with 3 bases in the junction unmatched. CDR1 and CDR2, per the germline V gene, are LGHNA and YNFKEQ. There are 15 amino acids in the CDR3, from cysteine to phenylalanine inclusive. The CDR3 DNA has 45 bases and is translated from base 1. The cohort comprised some 680 healthy bone marrow donors. Cohort members were all nominally healthy when sampled, although unrecorded immune exposures were likely present. The donor tested CMV seronegative and was one of the 352 seronegative cohort members. A peripheral blood sample was provided by each donor, and peripheral blood mononuclear cells were used for TCR beta sequencing. The Qiagen DNeasy Blood Extraction Kit was used to extract genomic DNA from the blood cell samples.

Rearrangement joined TRBV4-2 to TRBJ2-7; 12 junctional bases match TRBD2. This TCR was sampled from a girl under 18 in good health and CMV-seronegative. Sequenced input: PBMCs. The bases read TGTGCCAGCAGCCAGGGACTAGCGGGCGTCTACGAGCAGTACTTC. Its product reads: CASSQGLAGVYEQYF.